Here is one T cell receptor (beta chain) with its context. Participant ages covered roughly 18 to 89 years across 24 US areas. Individuals in the exposed group had encountered a COVID-19 case within 2 weeks preceding study entry. This entry comes from a study of blood T cell repertoires in COVID-19. Study at large: Samples taken during acute and convalescent COVID-19 were collected in the United States, Italy and Spain.

Germline V gene lookup returns CDR1 SEHNR and CDR2 FQNEAQ (reference sequence). V trimming: 4 bases; J trimming: 9 bases; junction bases outside the gene matches: 7. The CDR3 spans 13 residues. Generated by immunoSEQ multiplex PCR, the TCRdb table keeps only in-frame clones and is missing some. The sample lists about 250,000 clones, roughly 85% occurring once. The receptor comes from a man aged 35 to 55 who had been exposed to COVID-19. The chain is built from TRBV7-9 and TRBJ1-1; TRBD1 matches at 8 bases. Sequenced: PBMCs or T cells enriched from blood (not recorded which). The CDR3 spells CASSSGGTGKAFF. In DNA, the CDR3 is TGTGCCAGCAGCTCAGGGGGGACAGGAAAAGCTTTCTTT.